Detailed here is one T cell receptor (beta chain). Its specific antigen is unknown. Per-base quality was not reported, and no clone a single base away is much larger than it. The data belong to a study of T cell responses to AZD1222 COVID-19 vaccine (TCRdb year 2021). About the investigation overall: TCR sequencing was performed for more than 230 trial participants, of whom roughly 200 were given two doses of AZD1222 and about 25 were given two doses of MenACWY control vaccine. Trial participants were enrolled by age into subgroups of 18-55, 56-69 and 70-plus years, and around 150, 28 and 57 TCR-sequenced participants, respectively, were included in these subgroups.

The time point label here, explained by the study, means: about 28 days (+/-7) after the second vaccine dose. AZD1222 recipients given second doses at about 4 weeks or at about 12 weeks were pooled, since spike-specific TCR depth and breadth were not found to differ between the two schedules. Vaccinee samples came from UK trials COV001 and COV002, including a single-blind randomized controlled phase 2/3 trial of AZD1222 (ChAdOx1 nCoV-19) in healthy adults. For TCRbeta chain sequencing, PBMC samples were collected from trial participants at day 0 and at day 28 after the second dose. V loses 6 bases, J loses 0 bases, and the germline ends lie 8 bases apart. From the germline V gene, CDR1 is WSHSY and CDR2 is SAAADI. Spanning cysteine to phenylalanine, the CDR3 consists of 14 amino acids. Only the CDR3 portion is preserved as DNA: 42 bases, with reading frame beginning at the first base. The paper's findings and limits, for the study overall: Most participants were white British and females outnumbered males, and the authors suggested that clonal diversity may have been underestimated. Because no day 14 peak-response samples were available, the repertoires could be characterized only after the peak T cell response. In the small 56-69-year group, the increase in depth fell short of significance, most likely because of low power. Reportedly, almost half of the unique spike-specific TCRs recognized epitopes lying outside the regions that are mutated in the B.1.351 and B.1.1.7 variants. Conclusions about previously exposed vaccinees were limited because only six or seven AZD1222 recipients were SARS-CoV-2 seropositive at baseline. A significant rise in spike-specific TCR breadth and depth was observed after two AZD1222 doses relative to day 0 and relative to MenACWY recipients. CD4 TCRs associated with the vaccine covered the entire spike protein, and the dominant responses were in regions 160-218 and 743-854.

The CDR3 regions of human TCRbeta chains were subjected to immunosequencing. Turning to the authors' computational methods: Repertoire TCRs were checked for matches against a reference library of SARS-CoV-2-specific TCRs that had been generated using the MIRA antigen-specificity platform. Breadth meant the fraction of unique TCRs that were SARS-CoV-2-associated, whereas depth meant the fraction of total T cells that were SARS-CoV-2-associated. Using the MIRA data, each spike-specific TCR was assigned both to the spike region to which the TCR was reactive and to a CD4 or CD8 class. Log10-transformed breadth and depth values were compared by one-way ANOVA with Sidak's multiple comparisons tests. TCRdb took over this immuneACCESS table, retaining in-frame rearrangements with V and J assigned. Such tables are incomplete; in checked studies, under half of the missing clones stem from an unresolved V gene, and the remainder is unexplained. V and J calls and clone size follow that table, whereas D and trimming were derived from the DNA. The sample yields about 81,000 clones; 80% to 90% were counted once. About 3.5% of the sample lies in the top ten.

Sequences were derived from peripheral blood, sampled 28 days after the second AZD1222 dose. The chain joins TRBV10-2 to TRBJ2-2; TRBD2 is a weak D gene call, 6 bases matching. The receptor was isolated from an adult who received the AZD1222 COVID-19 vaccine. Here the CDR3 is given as CASRWGANTGELFF. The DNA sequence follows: TGCGCCAGCAGATGGGGGGCGAACACCGGGGAGCTGTTTTTT.